This T cell receptor (beta chain) was identified in a study of shared clonotypes between healthy human individuals. V gave up 3 bases and J gave up 2 bases; unmatched junction bases: 1. The germline gives CDR1 LNHDA, CDR2 SQIVND (reference sequence). The CDR3 sequence is 15 residues long. Clones were read by immunoSEQ multiplex PCR, and TCRdb kept only the in-frame ones, dropping some. Among 650,000 to 750,000 clones listed, roughly 78% were seen once. Study findings and constraints: Memory subsets generally showed smaller estimated richness than naive subsets did. Blood alone was sampled, and tissue repertoires likely differ.

As for this clone: Its specificity is not known.

Material: memory CD4+ T cells sorted from blood. Indicated subset: CD45RA-negative fraction. The receptor's source is a woman in her 30s in good health. The chain combines TRBV19 with TRBJ2-6, with TRBD1 matching over 7 bases. The CDR3 DNA reads as TGTGCCAGTAGTATGGGGACAGCTGGGGCCAACGTCCTGACTTTC. This gives the protein CASSMGTAGANVLTF.